This T cell receptor (beta chain) was found in a study of blood T cell repertoires in COVID-19. V was pared by 6 bases and J by 1 base, with 7 bases of the junction left unmatched. Germline V gene lookup returns CDR1 LNHDA and CDR2 SQIVND (reference sequence). The CDR3 runs 15 residues. Assay: immunoSEQ multiplex PCR; the TCRdb copy retains only in-frame clones and omits some. The repertoire consists of fewer than 300,000 clones, with 90% occurring once and the leading ten covering roughly 5.9%. This TCR derives from a woman in her forties or fifties with COVID-19, enrolled during active disease. The rearrangement joins TRBV19 to TRBJ2-3, with 7 bases identical to TRBD1. Sequenced input: peripheral blood. The CDR3 protein is CASSWTGAGTDTQYF. The CDR3 DNA follows: TGTGCCAGTAGCTGGACAGGAGCTGGCACAGATACGCAGTATTTT.